The 21 T cell receptor beta chains below all came from one sample that was sequenced in a study of Tregs in tolerant kidney transplant recipients. Clones were sequenced by immunoSEQ multiplex PCR, and TCRdb holds only the in-frame ones, with some missing. This table holds some 60,000 clones, around 83% found once. The source material was CD4+ T cells from blood. The receptor set was obtained from a human donor in good health.

The chain couples TRBV11-2 to TRBJ1-5; D possibly corresponds to TRBD1 (5 bases). CDR3 length equals 15 residues. The germline V gene encodes CDR1 SGHAT and CDR2 FQNNGV. V was shortened by 6 bases and J by 4 bases, with 16 bases between the two germline ends. This CDR3 reads CASSQNPGANQPQHF. The CDR3 DNA sequence: TGTGCCAGCAGTCAAAACCCCGGGGCTAATCAGCCCCAGCATTTT.

This clone was picked up many times. The chain combines TRBV19 with TRBJ1-2; D remains ambiguous. This CDR3 spans 13 amino acids. CDR1 is LNHDA, CDR2 SQIVND, per germline (reference sequence). Trimming removed 8 bases from V and 4 bases from J, with 14 bases in between. CDR3 in DNA: TGTGCCAGTGCCCCCACGGTGCTCTATGGCTACACCTTC. Its translation: CASAPTVLYGYTF.

The chain links TRBV2 to TRBJ1-2; D is unresolved. The length of the CDR3 is 12 residues. Germline lookup yields CDR1 SNHLY and CDR2 FYNNEI. V was cut by 1 base and J by 5 bases, with 5 bases left in between. CDR3 in amino acids: CASSEGEYGYTF. CDR3 nucleotides: TGTGCCAGCAGTGAAGGCGAATATGGCTACACCTTC.

This chain links TRBV5-4 with TRBJ1-5; a weak D match, TRBD1 (5 bases). The CDR3 is 13 residues long. Germline assignment: CDR1 SGHNT and CDR2 YYREEE (reference sequence). Trimming left V 2 bases short and J 5 bases short, with 8 bases between. CDR3 nucleotide sequence: TGTGCCAGCAGCTTTGGGACCGATCAGCCCCAGCATTTT. This translates into CASSFGTDQPQHF.

The V gene is TRBV10-3, the J gene TRBJ2-5, with a weak D call TRBD1 (5 bases). This CDR3 comprises 16 residues. Germline-derived CDR1 and CDR2 are ENHRY and SYGVKD. The V end lost 4 bases, the J end lost 2 bases, and 17 bases lay between the germline ends. This CDR3 is CAISGSGAQAQETQYF. In DNA form, the CDR3 reads TGTGCCATCAGTGGTTCCGGAGCACAGGCGCAAGAGACCCAGTACTTC.

The chain combines TRBV7-9 with TRBJ2-7, with D possibly matching TRBD2 (6 bases). Trimming took off 1 base at V and 0 bases at J, with 13 bases between the two ends. Germline lookup yields CDR1 SEHNR and CDR2 FQNEAQ (reference sequence). This CDR3 is built from 16 residues. Here the CDR3 DNA reads TGTGCCAGCAGCTTAGATGCAGGAGGGAGCTCCTACGAGCAGTACTTC. Translated, it gives CASSLDAGGSSYEQYF.

The V gene is TRBV10-3, the J gene TRBJ1-2, with 10 bases fitting TRBD1. The CDR3 extends over 13 amino acids. CDR1 is ENHRY, CDR2 SYGVKD, per germline. V was pared by 6 bases and J by 6 bases, with 4 bases of the junction left unmatched. CDR3 nucleotides: TGTGCCATCAGGCCCGGGACAGGGGATGGCTACACCTTC. Translated: CAIRPGTGDGYTF.

The chain combines TRBV29-1 with TRBJ2-3; TRBD1 matches 7 bases. V shed 5 bases, J shed 1 base, and the junction held 15 bases outside the gene matches. The CDR3 is 17 residues long. From germline, CDR1 is SQVTM and CDR2 ANQGSEA. CDR3 DNA: TGCAGCGTTCGAGGATGGGGGACAGCAAGTCGCACAGATACGCAGTATTTT. It is translated as CSVRGWGTASRTDTQYF.

The chain uses TRBV11-2 and TRBJ2-3; TRBD1 might be the D (5 bases). Trimming cost V 1 base and J 2 bases, with 7 bases left between them. This CDR3 has 14 residues. CDR1 is SGHAT and CDR2 is FQNNGV in the germline V gene. The CDR3 DNA is TGTGCCAGCAGCTTAGCCAGGGTCACAGATACGCAGTATTTT. It is translated as CASSLARVTDTQYF.

The gene calls are TRBV5-4 and TRBJ1-2; D is ambiguous. The V end was cut by 5 bases, the J end by 8 bases, with 19 bases between. Per the germline V gene, CDR1 is SGHNT and CDR2 is YYREEE (reference sequence). This CDR3 is 14 amino acids long. The CDR3 reads CASSRDGSSNGYTF. Written as DNA, the CDR3 is TGTGCCAGCAGTAGAGACGGGAGTTCTAACGGCTACACCTTC.

The chain carries TRBV18 and TRBJ1-3, with a tentative D call TRBD1 (5 bases). V was clipped by 3 bases and J by 4 bases, with 13 bases between them. The CDR3 covers 15 residues. Germline loops: CDR1 KGHSH, CDR2 LQKENI. Written as DNA, the CDR3 is TGTGCCAGCTCACCGGGACTGACCTCCGGAAACACCATATATTTT. This encodes CASSPGLTSGNTIYF.

V usage is TRBV6-1 and J usage is TRBJ1-1; a possible D gene is TRBD1 (5 bases). The CDR3 contains 15 residues. V lost 0 bases and J lost 3, with 11 bases in between. Germline V gene data show CDR1 as MNHNS and CDR2 as SASEGT. The CDR3 DNA is TGTGCCAGCAGTGAAGCCGCAGGGTGGGACACTGAAGCTTTCTTT. Residues: CASSEAAGWDTEAFF.

This clone was counted at least ten times. V is TRBV5-1 and J is TRBJ2-7; weak D call: TRBD1 (7 bases). V was clipped by 0 bases and J by 8 bases, with 18 bases between them. There are 15 residues in the CDR3. CDR1 is SGHRS, CDR2 YFSETQ, per germline. The CDR3 nucleotides read TGCGCCAGCAGCTTGGCCGGAGGACAGGCGGGGCAGCAGTACTTC. Its protein is CASSLAGGQAGQQYF.

The chain employs TRBV6-6 and TRBJ2-6, with a weak D call TRBD2 (6 bases). This CDR3 is built from 14 residues. CDR1 is MNHNY and CDR2 is SVGAGI in the germline V gene (reference sequence). Trimming shortened V by 10 bases and J by 1 base, and 11 bases separated the two germline ends. CDR3 in amino acids: CATPGRSGANVLTF. DNA for the CDR3: TGTGCCACTCCAGGGAGGTCTGGGGCCAACGTCCTGACTTTC.

This clone was observed a single time. This chain uses TRBV5-1 with TRBJ2-3; tentatively, D is TRBD2 (6 bases). Germline-derived CDR1 and CDR2 are SGHRS and YFSETQ. Trimming removed 4 bases from V and 4 bases from J, with 13 bases in between. The CDR3 has 14 residues. CDR3 region: CASSTQAGPDTQYF. CDR3 nucleotides: TGCGCCAGCAGCACCCAGGCGGGGCCAGATACGCAGTATTTT.

For this clone: At one of its ends the junction is not consistent with the germline gene, which may arise from a read error. The sample has other DNA sequences that encode this CDR3 too. The rearrangement links TRBV15 to TRBJ1-2; 7 nucleotides match TRBD1. The germline CDR1 and CDR2 sequences are LNHNV and YYDKDF (reference sequence). This CDR3 region has 13 residues. CDR3 nucleotides: TGTGCCACCAGCACCGATCACAGGGGAGGCTACACCTTT. Amino acids: CATSTDHRGGYTF.

CDR3 residues: CASTETGQGYEQYF. The CDR3 DNA is TGTGCCAGCACCGAGACGGGACAGGGCTACGAGCAGTACTTC. This chain connects TRBV11-3 to TRBJ2-7, with 9 bases fitting TRBD1. Germline V gene data show CDR1 as SGHNT and CDR2 as YENEEA. V lost 7 bases, J lost 3 bases, and 7 bases stayed unmatched. The CDR3 contains 14 residues.

This clone has only a few counts. This rearrangement joins TRBV19 to TRBJ1-5, with D possibly TRBD1 on 6 matching bases. CDR3 length equals 15 residues. Trimming left V 3 bases short and J 4 bases short, with 13 bases between. Germline V gives CDR1 LNHDA, CDR2 SQIVND (reference sequence). CDR3 nucleotide sequence: TGTGCCAGTAGTATGGGAGGGGGGAATAATCAGCCCCAGCATTTT. This translates into CASSMGGGNNQPQHF.

The rearrangement uses TRBV5-1 and TRBJ2-5, with D possibly being TRBD2 (5 bases). The germline V and J ends were trimmed by 0 bases and 2 bases, with 8 bases remaining between them. This CDR3 has 14 residues. Per the germline V gene, CDR1 is SGHRS and CDR2 is YFSETQ. CDR3 sequence (DNA): TGCGCCAGCAGCTTGGCCGGGGTTCAAGAGACCCAGTACTTC. This encodes CASSLAGVQETQYF.

J is TRBJ1-1 and V is TRBV5-4, with a possible D match to TRBD1 (6 bases). This CDR3 has 14 residues. Trimming stripped 3 bases from V and 1 base from J, with 10 bases between. Germline loops: CDR1 SGHNT, CDR2 YYREEE (reference sequence). The CDR3 spells CASSWGQSNTEAFF. The CDR3, as DNA: TGTGCCAGCAGCTGGGGGCAGTCGAACACTGAAGCTTTCTTT.

V is TRBV6-1 and J is TRBJ2-7, with a possible D match to TRBD2 (5 bases). This CDR3 region has 12 residues. In germline, CDR1 is MNHNS, CDR2 SASEGT. The V end was cut by 8 bases, the J end by 4 bases, with 12 bases between. The CDR3: CASRPGTYEQYF. Written as DNA, the CDR3 is TGTGCCAGCCGGCCGGGAACGTACGAGCAGTACTTC.